This paragraph reports one T cell receptor (beta chain). Using immunoSEQ multiplex PCR, the repertoire was profiled, and TCRdb retains in-frame clones only, with some absent. Of about 100,000 clones listed, 75% to 90% are singletons. The data originate from a study of control samples from healthy donors and cancer patients. The CDR3 is 13 amino acids. Trimming stripped 1 base from V and 4 bases from J, with 7 bases between. Sequencing input: blood. The rearrangement joins TRBV12-3 or TRBV12-4 to TRBJ1-2, with D possibly matching TRBD1 (5 bases). The source of this sequence is a man between 25 and 39 years old in good health. The CDR3 nucleotides read TGTGCCAGCAGTTTAGGCACAGGCTATGGCTACACCTTC. Protein sequence: CASSLGTGYGYTF.